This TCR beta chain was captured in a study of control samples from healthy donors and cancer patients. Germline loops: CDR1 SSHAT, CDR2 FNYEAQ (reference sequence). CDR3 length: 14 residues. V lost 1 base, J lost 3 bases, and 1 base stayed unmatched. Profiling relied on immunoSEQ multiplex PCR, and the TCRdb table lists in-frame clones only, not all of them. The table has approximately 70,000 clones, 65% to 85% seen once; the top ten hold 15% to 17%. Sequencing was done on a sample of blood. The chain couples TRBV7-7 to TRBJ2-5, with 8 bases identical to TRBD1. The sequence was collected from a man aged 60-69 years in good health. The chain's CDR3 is CASSLGTGKETQYF. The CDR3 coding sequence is TGTGCCAGCAGCTTAGGGACAGGGAAAGAGACCCAGTACTTC.